What follows describes a single T cell receptor beta chain. The specificity of this receptor is unknown. No clone much larger than this one lies a single base away; base qualities are absent. These data come from a study of blood T cell repertoires in COVID-19 (TCRdb year 2020). For the study in its entirety: Collaborator samples came from the United States, Italy and Spain and covered acute and convalescent phases of COVID-19. The material from the prospective study consisted of cDNA or gDNA derived from T cells, B-cell-depleted T cells, or PBMCs. Subjects who had been exposed to COVID-19, were actively infected with it, or had recovered from it provided the deeply sampled blood TCRbeta repertoires that made up the dataset. The repertoires were released in a freely available public database meant as a resource for research on the immune response to SARS-CoV-2. Samples came from the ongoing ImmuneRACE study (first 160 participants) plus 1,254 subjects from 6 global collaborators. The sample metadata nearly always contained a de-identified subject ID, COVID-19 status, age in years and sex. Where available, HLA class I and class II types were taken from metadata supplied by the sample provider and were not determined by assay-based typing.

The study at large found these results: How much clinical and demographic metadata was included differed by source and by participant, and the metadata was provided uncurated.

The CDR3 runs 14 residues from the cysteine to the phenylalanine. Only the CDR3 part of the read is kept: 42 bases, read in frame from the first base. V ends up 3 bases short and J 8 bases short, with an unmatched junction base count of 5. CDR1 and CDR2, per the germline V gene, are KGHSH and LQKENI. The immunoSEQ Assay, a bias-controlled multiplex PCR, was used to amplify TCRbeta CDR3 regions from genomic DNA. On the authors' methods: Within the assay, amplification of reference gene primers was used to estimate how many nucleated cells each sample contained. To quantify the absolute abundance of each unique TCRbeta CDR3 rearrangement, sequence reads were collapsed and filtered. Productive Simpson clonality was computed per sample as the square root of Simpson's diversity index over productive rearrangements. The table comes from immuneACCESS by way of TCRdb, which keeps in-frame sequences with V and J called. Part of the clones is missing from these tables; in studies checked, under half for an unresolved V gene and the rest for unknown reasons. V and J calls and clone size are those listed in that table; D and trimming were worked out from the DNA. The sample records roughly 260,000 clones, roughly 80% of which are singletons. Of the sample, roughly 4% falls within the top ten clones.

Collaborating institutions collected whole blood in K2EDTA tubes following their own protocols. For TCRbeta analysis, collaborators shipped samples in one of three forms: frozen whole blood, isolated PBMCs, or DNA extracted from either of those sample types. This sequence uses TRBV18 and TRBJ1-4; 8 middle bases align to TRBD1. The TCR sequence derives from a woman in her forties with active or convalescent COVID-19. The sample comprised peripheral blood. The DNA sequence follows: TGTGCCAGCTCACCTGGACAGGGTGAAGAAAAACTGTTTTTT. It codes for CASSPGQGEEKLFF. Beyond the CDR3, the reference TRBV18 and TRBJ1-4 genes provide the residues; the full variable domain reads: NAGVMQNPRHLVRRRGQEARLRCSPMKGHSHVYWYRQLPEEGLKFMVYLQKENIIDESGMPKERFSAEFPKEGPSILRIQQVVRGDSAAYFCASSPGQGEEKLFFGSGTQLSVL.